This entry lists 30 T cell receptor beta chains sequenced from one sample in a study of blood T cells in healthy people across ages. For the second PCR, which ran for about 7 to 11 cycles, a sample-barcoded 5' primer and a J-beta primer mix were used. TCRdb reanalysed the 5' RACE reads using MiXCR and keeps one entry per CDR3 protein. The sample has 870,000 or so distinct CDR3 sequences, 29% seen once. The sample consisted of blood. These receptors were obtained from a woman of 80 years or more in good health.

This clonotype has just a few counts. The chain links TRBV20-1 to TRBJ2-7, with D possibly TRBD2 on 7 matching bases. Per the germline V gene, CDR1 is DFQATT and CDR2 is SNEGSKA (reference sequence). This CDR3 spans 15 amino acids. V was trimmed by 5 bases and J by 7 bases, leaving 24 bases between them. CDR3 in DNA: TGCAGTGCTTCTCGGGGGGCAGGAAAAGCGGGGGAGCAGTACTTC. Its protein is CSASRGAGKAGEQYF.

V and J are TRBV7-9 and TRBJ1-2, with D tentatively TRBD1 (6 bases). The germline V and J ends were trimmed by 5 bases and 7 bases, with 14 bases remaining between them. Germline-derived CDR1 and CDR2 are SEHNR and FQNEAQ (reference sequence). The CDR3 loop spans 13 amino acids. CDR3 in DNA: TGTGCCAGCAGCCCACTCGGGACAATTGGCTACACCTTC. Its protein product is CASSPLGTIGYTF.

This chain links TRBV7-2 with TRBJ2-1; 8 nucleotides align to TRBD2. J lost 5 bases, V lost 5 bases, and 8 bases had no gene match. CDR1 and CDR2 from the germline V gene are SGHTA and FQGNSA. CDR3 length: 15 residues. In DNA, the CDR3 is TGTGCCAGCAGCGCTGATAGCGGGGCGGACAATGAGCAGTTCTTC. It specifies CASSADSGADNEQFF.

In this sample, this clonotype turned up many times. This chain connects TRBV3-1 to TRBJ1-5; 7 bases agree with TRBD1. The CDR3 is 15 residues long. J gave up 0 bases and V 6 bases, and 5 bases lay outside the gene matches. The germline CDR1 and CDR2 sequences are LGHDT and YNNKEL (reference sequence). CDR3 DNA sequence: TGTGCCAGCAGTACGACAGGGTCTAGCAATCAGCCCCAGCATTTT. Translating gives CASSTTGSSNQPQHF. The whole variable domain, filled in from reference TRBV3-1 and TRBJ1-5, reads DTAVSQTPKYLVTQMGNDKSIKCEQNLGHDTMYWYKQDSKKFLKIMFSYNNKELIINETVPNRFSPKSPDKAHLNLHINSLELGDSAVYFCASSTTGSSNQPQHFGDGTRLSIL.

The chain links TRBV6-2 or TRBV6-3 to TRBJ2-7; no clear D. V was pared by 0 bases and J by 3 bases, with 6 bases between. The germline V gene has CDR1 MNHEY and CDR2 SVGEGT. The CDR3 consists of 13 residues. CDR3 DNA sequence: TGTGCCAGCAGTTACTCTTTAGTCTACGAGCAGTACTTC. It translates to CASSYSLVYEQYF.

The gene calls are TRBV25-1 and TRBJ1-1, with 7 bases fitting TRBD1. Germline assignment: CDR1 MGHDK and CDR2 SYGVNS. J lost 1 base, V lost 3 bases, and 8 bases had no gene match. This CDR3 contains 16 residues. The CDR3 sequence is CASSDFKGGGNTEAFF. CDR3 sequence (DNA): TGTGCCAGCAGTGATTTCAAAGGGGGCGGGAACACTGAAGCTTTCTTT.

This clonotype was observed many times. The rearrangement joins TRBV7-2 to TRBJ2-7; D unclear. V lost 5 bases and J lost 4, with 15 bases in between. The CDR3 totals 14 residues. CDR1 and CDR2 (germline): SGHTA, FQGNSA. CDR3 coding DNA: TGTGCCAGCAGCCCAGTTACGGTCGAATACGAGCAGTACTTC. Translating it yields CASSPVTVEYEQYF.

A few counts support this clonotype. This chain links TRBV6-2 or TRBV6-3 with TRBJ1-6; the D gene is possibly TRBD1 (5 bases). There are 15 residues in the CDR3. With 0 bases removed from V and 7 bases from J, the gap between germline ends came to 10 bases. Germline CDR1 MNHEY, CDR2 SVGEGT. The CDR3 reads CASSYSAGRNSPLHF. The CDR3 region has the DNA TGTGCCAGCAGTTACTCGGCAGGGAGGAATTCACCCCTCCACTTT.

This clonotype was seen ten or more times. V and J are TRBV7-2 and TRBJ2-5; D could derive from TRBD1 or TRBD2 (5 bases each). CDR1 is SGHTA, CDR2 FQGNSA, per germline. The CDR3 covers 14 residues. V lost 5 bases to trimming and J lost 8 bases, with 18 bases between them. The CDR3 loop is CASSDRANRGTQYF. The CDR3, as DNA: TGTGCCAGCAGCGACCGGGCCAACCGGGGCACCCAGTACTTC.

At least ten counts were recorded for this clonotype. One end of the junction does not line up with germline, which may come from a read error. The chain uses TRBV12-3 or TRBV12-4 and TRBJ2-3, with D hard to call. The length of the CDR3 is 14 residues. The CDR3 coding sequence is TGCGCCAGCAGCTTGGGGATTAGCACAGATACGCAGTATTTT. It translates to CASSLGISTDTQYF.

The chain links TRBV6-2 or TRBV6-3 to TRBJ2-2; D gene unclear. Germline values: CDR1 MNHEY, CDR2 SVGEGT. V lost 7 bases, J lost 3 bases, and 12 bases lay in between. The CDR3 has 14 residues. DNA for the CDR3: TGTGCCAGCACCCAAGGTCTTCACACCGGGGAGCTGTTTTTT. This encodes CASTQGLHTGELFF.

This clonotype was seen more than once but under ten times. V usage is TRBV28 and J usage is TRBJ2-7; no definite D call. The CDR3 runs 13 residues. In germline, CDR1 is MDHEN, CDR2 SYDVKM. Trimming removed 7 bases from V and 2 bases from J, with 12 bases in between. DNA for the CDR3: TGTGCCAGCACTACACGTGGGCCCTACGAGCAGTACTTC. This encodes CASTTRGPYEQYF.

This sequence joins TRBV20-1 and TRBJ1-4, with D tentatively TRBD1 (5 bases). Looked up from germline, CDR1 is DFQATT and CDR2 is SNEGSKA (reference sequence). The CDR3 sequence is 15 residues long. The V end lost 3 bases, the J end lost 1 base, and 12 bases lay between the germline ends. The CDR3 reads CSASSGGLTNEKLFF. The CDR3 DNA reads TGCAGTGCTAGTTCCGGGGGTTTAACTAATGAAAAACTGTTTTTT.

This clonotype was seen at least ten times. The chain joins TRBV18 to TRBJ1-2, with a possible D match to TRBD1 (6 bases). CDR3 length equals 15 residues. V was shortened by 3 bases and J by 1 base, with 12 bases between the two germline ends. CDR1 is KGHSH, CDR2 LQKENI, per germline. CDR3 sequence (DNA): TGTGCCAGCTCACCGAGGACAGAAAGTAACTATGGCTACACCTTC. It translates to CASSPRTESNYGYTF.

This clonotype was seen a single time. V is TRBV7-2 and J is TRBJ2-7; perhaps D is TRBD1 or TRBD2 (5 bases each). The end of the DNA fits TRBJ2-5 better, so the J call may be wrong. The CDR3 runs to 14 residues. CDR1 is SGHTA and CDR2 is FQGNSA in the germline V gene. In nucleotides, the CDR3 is TGTGCCAGCAGCTTAGGGGGGACCTCGGAGACCCAGTACTTC. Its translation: CASSLGGTSETQYF.

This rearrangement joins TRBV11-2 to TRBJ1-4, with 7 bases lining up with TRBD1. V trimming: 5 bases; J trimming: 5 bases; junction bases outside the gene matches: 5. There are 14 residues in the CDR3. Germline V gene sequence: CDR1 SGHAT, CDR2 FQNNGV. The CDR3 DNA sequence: TGTGCCAGCAGCCGGGGACAGATAAATGAAAAACTGTTTTTT. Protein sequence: CASSRGQINEKLFF.

The DNA of the CDR3 is TGTGCCAGTATGAGACAGGGGACTAGCAATCAGCCCCAGCATTTT. Translation: CASMRQGTSNQPQHF. The chain couples TRBV19 to TRBJ1-5; 8 nucleotides line up with TRBD1. This CDR3 comprises 15 residues. CDR1 and CDR2 from the germline V gene are LNHDA and SQIVND (reference sequence). The ends lost 7 bases at V and 0 bases at J; junction bases unmatched: 5.

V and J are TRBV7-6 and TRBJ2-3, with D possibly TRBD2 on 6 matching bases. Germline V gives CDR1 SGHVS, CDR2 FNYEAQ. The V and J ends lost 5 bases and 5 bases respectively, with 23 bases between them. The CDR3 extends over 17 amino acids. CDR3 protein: CASSIDSLALGGDTQYF. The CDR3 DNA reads TGTGCCAGCAGCATAGATTCCCTAGCGTTAGGAGGAGATACGCAGTATTTT. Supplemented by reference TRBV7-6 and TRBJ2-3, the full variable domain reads GAGVSQSPRYKVTKRGQDVALRCDPISGHVSLYWYRQALGQGPEFLTYFNYEAQQDKSGLPNDRFSAERPEGSISTLTIQRTEQRDSAMYRCASSIDSLALGGDTQYFGPGTRLTVL.

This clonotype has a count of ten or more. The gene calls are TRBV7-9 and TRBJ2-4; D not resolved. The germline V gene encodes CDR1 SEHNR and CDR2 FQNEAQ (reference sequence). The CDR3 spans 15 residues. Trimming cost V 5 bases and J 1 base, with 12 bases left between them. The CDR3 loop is CASSPAGWAKNIQYF. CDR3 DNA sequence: TGTGCCAGCAGCCCTGCTGGGTGGGCCAAAAACATTCAGTACTTC.

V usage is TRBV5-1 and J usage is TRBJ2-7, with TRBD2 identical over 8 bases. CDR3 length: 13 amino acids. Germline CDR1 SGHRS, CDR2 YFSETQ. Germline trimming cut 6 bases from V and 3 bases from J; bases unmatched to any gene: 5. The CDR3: CASKLAGNYEQYF. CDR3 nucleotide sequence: TGCGCCAGCAAGTTAGCGGGAAACTACGAGCAGTACTTC.

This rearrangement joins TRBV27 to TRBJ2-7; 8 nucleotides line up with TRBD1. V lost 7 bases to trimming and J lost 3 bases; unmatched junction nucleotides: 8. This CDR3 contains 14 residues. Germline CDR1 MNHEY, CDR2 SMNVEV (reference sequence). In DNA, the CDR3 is TGTGCCAGCACTCCCGGGACAGGAAACTACGAGCAGTACTTC. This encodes CASTPGTGNYEQYF.

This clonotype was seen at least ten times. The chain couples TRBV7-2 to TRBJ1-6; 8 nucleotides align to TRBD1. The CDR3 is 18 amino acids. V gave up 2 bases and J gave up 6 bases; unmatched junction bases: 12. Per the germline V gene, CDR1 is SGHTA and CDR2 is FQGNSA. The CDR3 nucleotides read TGTGCCAGCAGCTTACGGGGTCCTCAGGGGGCTGTTAATTCACCCCTCCACTTT. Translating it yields CASSLRGPQGAVNSPLHF.

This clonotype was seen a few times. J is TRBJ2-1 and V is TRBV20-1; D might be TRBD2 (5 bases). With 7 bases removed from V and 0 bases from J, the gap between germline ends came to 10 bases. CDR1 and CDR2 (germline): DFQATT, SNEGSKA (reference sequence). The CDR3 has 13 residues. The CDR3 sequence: CSVPGFSYNEQFF. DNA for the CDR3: TGCAGTGTCCCGGGGTTCTCCTACAATGAGCAGTTCTTC.

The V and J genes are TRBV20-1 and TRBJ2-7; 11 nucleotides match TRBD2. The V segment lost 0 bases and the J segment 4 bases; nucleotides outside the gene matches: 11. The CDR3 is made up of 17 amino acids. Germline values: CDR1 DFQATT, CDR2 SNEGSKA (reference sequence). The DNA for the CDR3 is TGCAGTGCTAGAGATCTCCCTCTAGCGGGAGGCCCTTACGAGCAGTACTTC. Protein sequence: CSARDLPLAGGPYEQYF.

The CDR3 is CASSARVVTGELFF. The CDR3 DNA is TGTGCCAGCAGTGCGCGAGTAGTAACCGGGGAGCTGTTTTTT. The rearrangement uses TRBV2 and TRBJ2-2; D not certain. Germline V CDR1 and CDR2: SNHLY, FYNNEI. V was cut by 4 bases and J by 5 bases, with 11 bases left in between. This CDR3 has 14 amino acids.

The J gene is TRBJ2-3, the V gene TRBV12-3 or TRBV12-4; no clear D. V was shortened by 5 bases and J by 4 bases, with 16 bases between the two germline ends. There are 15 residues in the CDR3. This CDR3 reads CASSPRTTRADTQYF. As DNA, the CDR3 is TGTGCCAGCAGTCCGAGGACCACGAGAGCAGATACGCAGTATTTT.

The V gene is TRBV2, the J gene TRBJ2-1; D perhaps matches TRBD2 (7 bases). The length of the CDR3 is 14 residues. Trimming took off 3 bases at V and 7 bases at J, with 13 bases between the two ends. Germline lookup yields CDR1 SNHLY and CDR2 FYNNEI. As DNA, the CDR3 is TGTGCCAGCAGTGATCGGGGGGCGGGGAATGAGCAGTTCTTC. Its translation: CASSDRGAGNEQFF. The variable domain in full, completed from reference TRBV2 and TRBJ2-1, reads EPEVTQTPSHQVTQMGQEVILRCVPISNHLYFYWYRQILGQKVEFLVSFYNNEISEKSEIFDDQFSVERPDGSNFTLKIRSTKLEDSAMYFCASSDRGAGNEQFFGPGTRLTVL.

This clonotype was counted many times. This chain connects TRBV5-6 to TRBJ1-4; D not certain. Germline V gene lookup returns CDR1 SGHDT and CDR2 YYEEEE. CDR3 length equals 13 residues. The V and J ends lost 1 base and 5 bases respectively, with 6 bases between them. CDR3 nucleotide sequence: TGTGCCAGCAGCTTGCTCCTCAATGAAAAACTGTTTTTT. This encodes CASSLLLNEKLFF. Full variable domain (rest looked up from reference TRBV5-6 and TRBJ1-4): DAGVTQSPTHLIKTRGQQVTLRCSPKSGHDTVSWYQQALGQGPQFIFQYYEEEERQRGNFPDRFSGHQFPNYSSELNVNALLLGDSALYLCASSLLLNEKLFFGSGTQLSVL.

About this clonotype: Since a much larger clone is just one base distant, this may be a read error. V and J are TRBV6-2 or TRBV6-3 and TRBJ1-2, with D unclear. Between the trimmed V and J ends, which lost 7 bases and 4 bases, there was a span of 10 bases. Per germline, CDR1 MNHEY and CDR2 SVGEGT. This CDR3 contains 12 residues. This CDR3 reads CASKRTCYGYTF. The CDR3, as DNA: TGTGCCAGCAAAAGGACCTGCTATGGCTACACCTTC.

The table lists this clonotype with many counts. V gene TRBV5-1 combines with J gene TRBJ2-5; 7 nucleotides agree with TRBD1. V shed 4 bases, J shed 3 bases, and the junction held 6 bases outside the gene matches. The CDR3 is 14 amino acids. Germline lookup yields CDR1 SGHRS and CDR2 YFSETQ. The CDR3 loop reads CASSVGQTEETQYF. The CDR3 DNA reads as TGCGCCAGCAGCGTGGGACAGACTGAAGAGACCCAGTACTTC.